The 14 T cell receptor beta chains in this list originate from one sample, sequenced in a study of blood T cell repertoires in COVID-19. Repertoires were generated with immunoSEQ multiplex PCR, while TCRdb's copy carries only in-frame clones and drops some. The table records under 130,000 clones, about 88% of them present only once. Sequencing input: peripheral blood. These receptors were collected from a human donor in a cohort sampled during active COVID-19.

This rearrangement joins TRBV9 to TRBJ2-3; 8 bases agree with TRBD2. The CDR3 runs to 14 residues. In germline, CDR1 is SGDLS, CDR2 YYNGEE. The ends lost 0 bases at V and 6 bases at J; junction bases unmatched: 3. CDR3 sequence reads: CASSVAGGPDTQYF. Here the CDR3 DNA reads TGTGCCAGCAGCGTAGCGGGGGGGCCGGATACGCAGTATTTT.

This chain joins TRBV19 and TRBJ2-5, with TRBD2 matching 10 bases. The CDR3 sequence is 15 residues long. Germline V gene sequence: CDR1 LNHDA, CDR2 SQIVND (reference sequence). V dropped 5 bases and J dropped 5; count of bases not matched to a gene: 8. Here the CDR3 reads CASSASGLASETQYF. For the CDR3, the DNA is TGTGCCAGTAGTGCGTCGGGACTAGCGTCTGAGACCCAGTACTTC.

V usage is TRBV6-5 and J usage is TRBJ1-1; 7 bases are shared with TRBD1. CDR1 MNHEY and CDR2 SVGAGI come from the germline V gene. The CDR3 totals 15 residues. Unmatched junction bases numbered 12, after V lost 7 bases and J lost 4 bases. The CDR3 sequence: CASTPVNRGSTEAFF. The CDR3 coding sequence is TGTGCCAGCACCCCCGTAAACAGGGGTAGCACTGAAGCTTTCTTT.

The chain is built from TRBV6-5 and TRBJ2-3; 8 positions agree with TRBD2. This CDR3 contains 15 residues. CDR1 MNHEY and CDR2 SVGAGI come from the germline V gene. Trimming removed 5 bases from V and 6 bases from J; junction bases left unmatched: 10. The chain's CDR3 is CASSLQRGRGDTQYF. The CDR3 bases are TGTGCCAGCAGTCTGCAGCGGGGGAGAGGGGATACGCAGTATTTT.

This chain connects TRBV9 to TRBJ1-2, with TRBD1 matching 9 bases. The ends lost 0 bases at V and 8 bases at J; junction bases unmatched: 11. CDR1 SGDLS and CDR2 YYNGEE come from the germline V gene. This CDR3 has 16 residues. The CDR3 bases are TGTGCCAGCAGCGTAGATTGGGGGGGACAGGGCGGCGGCTACACCTTC. Translation: CASSVDWGGQGGGYTF.

The V call is TRBV18, the J call TRBJ2-4, with D hard to call. Trimming took off 3 bases at V and 0 bases at J, with 3 bases between the two ends. Per germline, CDR1 KGHSH and CDR2 LQKENI. The CDR3 consists of 13 residues. The CDR3 protein is CASSPLAKNIQYF. In nucleotides, the CDR3 is TGTGCCAGCTCACCCCTAGCCAAAAACATTCAGTACTTC.

V and J are TRBV9 and TRBJ1-3; D might be TRBD1 (5 bases). Germline V CDR1 and CDR2: SGDLS, YYNGEE. The CDR3 sequence is 17 residues long. Trimming removed 4 bases at V and 0 bases at J, with 17 bases between. The CDR3 DNA follows: TGTGCCAGCAGCTCACATCAAACAGGTTTCTCTGGAAACACCATATATTTT. Its protein product is CASSSHQTGFSGNTIYF.

The chain is built from TRBV7-2 and TRBJ2-3; TRBD2 matches at 7 bases. V gave up 2 bases and J gave up 2 bases; unmatched junction bases: 4. Germline CDR1 is SGHTA and CDR2 is FQGNSA. The CDR3 totals 15 residues. The CDR3 nucleotides are TGTGCCAGCAGCTTAAAAGCGGGGACCACAGATACGCAGTATTTT. Protein: CASSLKAGTTDTQYF.

This rearrangement joins TRBV19 to TRBJ2-1, with unresolved D. V lost 7 bases to trimming and J lost 0 bases, with 13 bases between them. There are 15 residues in the CDR3. Germline CDR1 reads LNHDA; CDR2 reads SQIVND (reference sequence). DNA of the CDR3: TGTGCCAGTAAAGGCTCCGGGTCCTCCTACAATGAGCAGTTCTTC. Translated: CASKGSGSSYNEQFF.

The V gene is TRBV10-3, the J gene TRBJ2-2; TRBD1 matches at 9 bases. Looked up from germline, CDR1 is ENHRY and CDR2 is SYGVKD. The CDR3 runs 16 residues. Unmatched junction bases numbered 8, after V lost 6 bases and J lost 3 bases. The CDR3 protein is CAIREGDRVDTGELFF. Written as DNA, the CDR3 is TGTGCCATCAGGGAAGGGGACAGGGTGGACACCGGGGAGCTGTTTTTT.

The chain uses TRBV12-3 or TRBV12-4 and TRBJ2-3; D is unresolved. V was shortened by 5 bases and J by 6 bases, with 9 bases between the two germline ends. This CDR3 has 12 residues. The CDR3 region has the DNA TGTGCCAGCAGTGGAGCCTCGGATACGCAGTATTTT. It encodes CASSGASDTQYF.

This clone was detected a few times. The chain uses TRBV5-4 and TRBJ1-6; 10 nucleotides line up with TRBD1. Germline CDR1 and CDR2: SGHNT and YYREEE (reference sequence). The CDR3 covers 15 residues. J gave up 8 bases and V 4 bases, and 6 bases lay outside the gene matches. Written as DNA, the CDR3 is TGTGCCAGCAGCAACGCCGGGACAGGGGATTCACCCCTCCACTTT. Its translation: CASSNAGTGDSPLHF. The variable domain in full, with the rest retrieved from reference TRBV5-4 and TRBJ1-6, is ETGVTQSPTHLIKTRGQQVTLRCSSQSGHNTVSWYQQALGQGPQFIFQYYREEENGRGNFPPRFSGLQFPNYSSELNVNALELDDSALYLCASSNAGTGDSPLHFGNGTRLTVT.

The CDR3 region is CASSQDEGTGGDQPQHF. DNA of the CDR3: TGTGCCAGCAGCCAAGATGAGGGTACGGGGGGGGATCAGCCCCAGCATTTT. The rearrangement links TRBV4-2 to TRBJ1-5; TRBD1 is a possible D gene (5 bases). This CDR3 comprises 17 residues. CDR1 is LGHNA, CDR2 YNFKEQ, per germline. Trimming removed 0 bases at V and 5 bases at J, with 17 bases between.

The sample holds one count of this clone. This chain uses TRBV5-5 with TRBJ1-3; 7 bases are shared with TRBD1. V lost 3 bases and J lost 4; bases outside the gene matches: 4. The CDR3 has 14 residues. Looked up from germline, CDR1 is SGHKS and CDR2 is YYEKEE (reference sequence). The CDR3 loop is CASSWGTAGNTIYF. CDR3 sequence (DNA): TGTGCCAGCAGCTGGGGGACAGCAGGAAACACCATATATTTT.